This TCR beta chain was sequenced in a study of cytomegalovirus exposure and HLA in healthy donors. Study-wide results and caveats: The study designated around 150 TCR beta chains cytomegalovirus-associated. V- and J-gene trimming in TCR beta was tied to a missense DCLRE1C variant by an analysis performed later.

With regard to this clone: The target antigen is unknown.

13 Jbeta primers and 60 Vbeta primers were used for the PCR. Sequenced by immunoSEQ multiplex PCR; TCRdb stores in-frame clones only, minus some. Here the sample spans around 130,000 clones, 70% to 80% being singletons. The germline V and J ends were trimmed by 3 bases and 13 bases, with 10 bases remaining between them. Per germline, CDR1 LGHNT and CDR2 FRNRAP. This CDR3 has 11 amino acids. Sequencing input: PBMCs. The rearrangement uses TRBV12-5 and TRBJ1-5; D uncertain. The source is a woman in her sixties or seventies in good health and CMV-seropositive. The CDR3 DNA follows: TGTGCTAGTGGTTTAGAGAGGGAGCAGCATTTT. This codes for CASGLEREQHF.